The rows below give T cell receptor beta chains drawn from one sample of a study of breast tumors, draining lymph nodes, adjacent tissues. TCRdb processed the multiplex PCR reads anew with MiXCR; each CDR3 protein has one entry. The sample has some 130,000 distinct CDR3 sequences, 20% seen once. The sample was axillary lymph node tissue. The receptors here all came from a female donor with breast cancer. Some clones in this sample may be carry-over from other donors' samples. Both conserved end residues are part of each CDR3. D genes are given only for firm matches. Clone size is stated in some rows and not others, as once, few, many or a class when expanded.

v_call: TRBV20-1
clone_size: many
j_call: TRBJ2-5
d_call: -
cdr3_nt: TGCAGTGCTAGAGAAAGTAGCAGAGGGGAGACCCAGTACTTC
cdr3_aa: CSARESSRGETQYF

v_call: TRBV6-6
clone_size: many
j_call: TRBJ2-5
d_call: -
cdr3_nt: TGTGCCAGCAGTGCCAGCAATTATCAAGAGACCCAGTACTTC
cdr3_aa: CASSASNYQETQYF

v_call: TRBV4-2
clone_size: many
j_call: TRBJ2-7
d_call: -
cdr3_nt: TGTGCCAGCAGCCCCCCGGGTGAAGGCTACGAGCAGTACTTC
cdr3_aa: CASSPPGEGYEQYF

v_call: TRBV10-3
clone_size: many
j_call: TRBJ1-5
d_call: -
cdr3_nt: TGTGCCATCAGTGAGTCGGGGAGCACCGTTAGCAATCAGCCCCAGCATTTT
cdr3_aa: CAISESGSTVSNQPQHF

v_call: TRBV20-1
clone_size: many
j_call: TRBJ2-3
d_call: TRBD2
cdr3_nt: TGCAGTGCCACAACTTACGACGGGGGGGCGACAGATACGCAGTATTTT
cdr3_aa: CSATTYDGGATDTQYF

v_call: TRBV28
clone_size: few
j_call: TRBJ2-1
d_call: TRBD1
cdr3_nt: TGTGCCAGCAGAAGGACAGGGGGCAATGAGCAGTTCTTC
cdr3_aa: CASRRTGGNEQFF

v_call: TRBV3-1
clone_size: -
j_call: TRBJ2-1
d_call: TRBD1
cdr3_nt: TGTGCCAGCAGCCAACAGGGGGCCTATGAGCAGTTCTTC
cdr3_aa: CASSQQGAYEQFF

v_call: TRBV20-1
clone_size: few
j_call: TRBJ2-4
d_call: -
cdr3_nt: TGCAGTGCAAGCCAGAGTAAGGCCAAAAACATTCAGTACTTC
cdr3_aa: CSASQSKAKNIQYF

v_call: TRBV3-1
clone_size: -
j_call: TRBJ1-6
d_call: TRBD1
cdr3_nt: TGTGCCAGCAGCAAAGGGAGGACAGGGGTTTATAATTCACCCCTCCACTTT
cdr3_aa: CASSKGRTGVYNSPLHF

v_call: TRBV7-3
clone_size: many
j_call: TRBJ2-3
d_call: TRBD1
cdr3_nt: TGTGCCAGCAGCCCGGGGACAGGGGATACGCAGTATTTT
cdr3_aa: CASSPGTGDTQYF

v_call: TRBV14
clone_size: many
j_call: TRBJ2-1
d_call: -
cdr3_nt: TGTGCCAGCAGCCAAGGGTACAATGAGCAGTTCTTC
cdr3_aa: CASSQGYNEQFF

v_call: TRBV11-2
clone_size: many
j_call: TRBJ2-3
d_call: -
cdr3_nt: TGTGCCAGCAGCTTCCCCCAGACAACGCACACAGATACGCAGTATTTT
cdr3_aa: CASSFPQTTHTDTQYF

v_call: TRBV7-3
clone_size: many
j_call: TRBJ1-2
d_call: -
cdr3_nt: TGTGCCAGCAGCTTAACTGGGGGAGTCTATGGCTACACCTTC
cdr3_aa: CASSLTGGVYGYTF

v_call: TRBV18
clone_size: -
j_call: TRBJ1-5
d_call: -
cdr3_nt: TGTGCCAGCTCCGGGGGGGGAACCCGGTCCCCTCAGCCCCAGCATTTT
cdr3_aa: CASSGGGTRSPQPQHF